This T cell receptor (beta chain) was profiled in a study of T cell repertoires in cytomegalovirus infection. Overall study context: Matching HLA type and CMV infection were both indicated by public TCR beta signatures. Study outcomes and limitations: HLA-C-restricted CMV-specific TCR beta clonotypes were dominant in the ex vivo response. The cumulative frequency of public TCR beta families identified carriers of CMV plus the relevant HLA.

TCRdb processed the reads anew with MiXCR; each CDR3 protein has one entry. The table includes a few hundred thousand distinct CDR3 sequences, 25% to 35% detected once. Concerning this clonotype: What it binds is unknown.

CDR1 is MNHEY and CDR2 is SVGAGI in the germline V gene. The CDR3 sequence is 14 residues long. J is TRBJ2-7 and V is TRBV6-5, with 7 bases that match TRBD1. The input for sequencing was cultured PBMCs, taken from culture after CMV antigen stimulation. The clonotype comes from a human donor in good health (CMV status not recorded). Some clones in this sample may be carry-over from other donors' samples. CDR3 DNA: TGTGCCAGCAGTCCTGGGACAGCCTCCTCCGAGCAGTACGTC. It yields the protein CASSPGTASSEQYV.